This TCR beta chain was documented in a study of T cell repertoires in cytomegalovirus infection. TCRdb re-called the reads through MiXCR, storing one row per CDR3 protein. The sample shows fewer than 900,000 distinct CDR3 sequences, approximately 32% of them seen only once. Details on this clonotype: The antigen is unknown.

General study points: The ex vivo response was dominated by HLA-C-restricted CMV-specific TCR beta clonotypes.

The material sequenced was cultured CD8+ T cells from PBMCs, taken from culture after CMV antigen stimulation. This receptor was identified in a human donor in good health (CMV status not recorded). Some clones in this sample may be carry-over from other donors' samples.

The CDR3 loop is CASSLTPGRPGELFF. The CDR3 DNA sequence: TGTGCCAGCAGTCTAACCCCAGGGCGCCCCGGGGAGCTGTTTTTT. J is TRBJ2-2 and V is TRBV27, with D possibly matching TRBD1 (5 bases). This CDR3 has 15 amino acids. The germline CDR1 and CDR2 sequences are MNHEY and SMNVEV (reference sequence). V lost 5 bases and J 6 bases, leaving 16 bases between the germline ends.